These 14 T cell receptor beta chains were all obtained from the same sample, sequenced in a study of spatial heterogeneity in lung cancer. Broader study findings: Counts that tracked tumor mutation counts were those of expanded intratumoral alpha and beta TCRs.

These receptors are not linked to any known antigen. TCRdb reanalysed the 5' RACE reads using MiXCR and keeps one entry per CDR3 protein. Among approximately 3,000 distinct CDR3 sequences listed, 3.5% to 5.5% were seen once. The time point was: sample taken at primary tumor resection. Sequenced material: lung tumor tissue, taken at surgery. These receptors were taken from a female donor with early-stage non-small cell lung cancer.

This clonotype is deemed large. The chain has TRBV7-6 and TRBJ2-7; 8 nucleotides match TRBD1. CDR1 is SGHVS and CDR2 is FNYEAQ in the germline V gene. The V gene end was trimmed by 1 base and the J gene end by 4 bases; junction bases not matched to a gene: 3. The CDR3 spans 14 residues. The CDR3 region has the DNA TGTGCCAGCAGCTTAGGGGGGACAGGATACGAGCAGTACTTC. Encoded protein: CASSLGGTGYEQYF. The full variable domain, its missing parts supplied by reference TRBV7-6 and TRBJ2-7, is GAGVSQSPRYKVTKRGQDVALRCDPISGHVSLYWYRQALGQGPEFLTYFNYEAQQDKSGLPNDRFSAERPEGSISTLTIQRTEQRDSAMYRCASSLGGTGYEQYFGPGTRLTVT.

At least ten counts were recorded for this clonotype. V usage is TRBV7-3 and J usage is TRBJ1-5; D might be TRBD1 (6 bases). The CDR3 is 18 residues long. The germline gives CDR1 SGHTA, CDR2 FQGTGA. Trimming removed 2 bases from V and 4 bases from J, with 21 bases in between. DNA for the CDR3: TGTGCCAGCAGCTTATTCGGGGGGGGGCCACGGGGAAATCAGCCCCAGCATTTT. The encoded protein is CASSLFGGGPRGNQPQHF.

This clonotype showed up just a few times. This chain connects TRBV11-2 to TRBJ2-7, with 7 nucleotides matching TRBD1. The CDR3 extends over 14 amino acids. Trimming cost V 5 bases and J 1 base; bases outside gene matches: 5. Germline CDR1 SGHAT, CDR2 FQNNGV. The CDR3 bases are TGTGCCAGCAGCGAAAGGGGACAGTCCTACGAGCAGTACTTC. Protein sequence: CASSERGQSYEQYF.

Ten or more counts support this clonotype. The chain combines TRBV29-1 with TRBJ2-1; 10 positions agree with TRBD1. The V gene end was trimmed by 7 bases and the J gene end by 8 bases; junction bases not matched to a gene: 8. The germline CDR1 and CDR2 sequences are SQVTM and ANQGSEA. The CDR3 length is 13 residues. The CDR3 DNA reads TGCAGCGGGGGACAGGGGCCTGGGCATGAGCAGTTCTTC. Translated, it gives CSGGQGPGHEQFF.

In this sample, this clonotype turned up many times. A much larger clone sits a single nucleotide away, making a read error possible. The chain uses TRBV7-2 and TRBJ1-2; 7 bases line up with TRBD1. V trimming: 5 bases; J trimming: 6 bases; junction bases outside the gene matches: 9. The CDR3 length is 14 residues. Germline V gene sequence: CDR1 SGHTA, CDR2 FQGNSA. CDR3: CASSPQQGSDGYTF. CDR3 DNA sequence: TGTGCCAGCAGCCCCCAACAGGGGAGCGATGGCTACACCTTC.

This clonotype occurred many times. The chain recombines TRBV27 with TRBJ2-3; 10 bases map to TRBD2. V lost 5 bases to trimming and J lost 5 bases; unmatched junction nucleotides: 10. From germline, CDR1 is MNHEY and CDR2 SMNVEV (reference sequence). The CDR3 covers 16 residues. CDR3 coding DNA: TGTGCCAGCAGTCGTACGGAGCGGGGGGGCAGAGATACGCAGTATTTT. Amino acid sequence: CASSRTERGGRDTQYF.

The table lists this clonotype with a few counts. The chain combines TRBV6-1 with TRBJ2-3, with 8 nucleotides matching TRBD2. Germline values: CDR1 MNHNS, CDR2 SASEGT. Trimming cost V 8 bases and J 5 bases; bases outside gene matches: 9. CDR3 length: 14 residues. The DNA of the CDR3 is TGTGCCAGCCTATGGGGACTAGGCGTAGATACGCAGTATTTT. Encoded protein: CASLWGLGVDTQYF.

This clonotype was observed many times. J is TRBJ2-7 and V is TRBV20-1; the D call may be TRBD1 or TRBD2 (5 bases each). V was trimmed by 2 bases and J by 3 bases, leaving 11 bases between them. The CDR3 loop spans 13 amino acids. From germline, CDR1 is DFQATT and CDR2 SNEGSKA (reference sequence). In DNA, the CDR3 is TGCAGTGCTAGACAGGGACGCAACTACGAGCAGTACTTC. The encoded protein is CSARQGRNYEQYF.

By share, this clonotype counts as medium-sized. This rearrangement joins TRBV20-1 to TRBJ2-2; TRBD2 agrees at 7 bases. V lost 1 base and J lost 4; bases outside the gene matches: 9. CDR1 is DFQATT, CDR2 SNEGSKA, per germline (reference sequence). The CDR3 length is 16 residues. CDR3 region: CSARVGEGRGTGELFF. The CDR3 DNA reads as TGCAGTGCTAGAGTTGGGGAGGGGCGCGGCACCGGGGAGCTGTTTTTT.

This clonotype counts as medium-sized. V usage is TRBV3-1 and J usage is TRBJ1-1, with unresolved D. Trimming pared 3 bases from V and 0 bases from J, leaving 5 bases between. Germline V gives CDR1 LGHDT, CDR2 YNNKEL (reference sequence). This CDR3 has 13 amino acids. This CDR3 reads CASSQILNTEAFF. CDR3 bases: TGTGCCAGCAGCCAGATCCTGAACACTGAAGCTTTCTTT. The variable domain in full, completed from reference TRBV3-1 and TRBJ1-1, reads DTAVSQTPKYLVTQMGNDKSIKCEQNLGHDTMYWYKQDSKKFLKIMFSYNNKELIINETVPNRFSPKSPDKAHLNLHINSLELGDSAVYFCASSQILNTEAFFGQGTRLTVV.

By sample fraction, this clonotype is medium-sized. This chain connects TRBV6-5 to TRBJ2-5, with TRBD2 matching 15 bases. The CDR3 has 15 amino acids. After removal of 6 bases from V and 5 bases from J, the junction contained 4 bases not matched to a gene. CDR1 is MNHEY, CDR2 SVGAGI, per germline. The CDR3: CASRGLAGGLETQYF. In nucleotides, the CDR3 is TGTGCCAGCAGAGGACTAGCGGGGGGGCTGGAGACCCAGTACTTC.

This clonotype is judged medium-sized. The chain carries TRBV28 and TRBJ2-7; D possibly uses TRBD1 or TRBD2 (5 bases each). Trimming removed 10 bases from V and 0 bases from J, with 19 bases in between. The CDR3 extends over 15 amino acids. In germline, CDR1 is MDHEN, CDR2 SYDVKM. DNA for the CDR3: TGTGCCACCCTCCCGGGGCCGGGGAGCTCCTACGAGCAGTACTTC. As protein: CATLPGPGSSYEQYF.

By proportion, this clonotype is medium-sized. The chain joins TRBV30 to TRBJ1-2; 8 bases line up with TRBD1. From germline, CDR1 is GTSNPN and CDR2 SVGIG (reference sequence). The J segment lost 4 bases and the V segment lost 4 bases, leaving 8 bases of the junction unmatched. The CDR3 sequence is 14 residues long. The CDR3 is CAWTGDRTSYGYTF. The CDR3 bases are TGTGCCTGGACCGGGGACAGGACGAGCTATGGCTACACCTTC.

This clonotype was found many times. The chain couples TRBV7-9 to TRBJ1-6; TRBD1 agrees at 10 bases. The germline V gene has CDR1 SEHNR and CDR2 FQNEAQ (reference sequence). The V and J ends lost 8 bases and 7 bases, in that order; junction bases with no gene match: 5. The CDR3 has 14 residues. The CDR3 coding sequence is TGTGCCAGCTCTGGGACAGGGGCGAATTCACCCCTCCACTTT. It yields the protein CASSGTGANSPLHF. Filled out from reference TRBV7-9 and TRBJ1-6, the complete variable domain reads DTGVSQNPRHKITKRGQNVTFRCDPISEHNRLYWYRQTLGQGPEFLTYFQNEAQLEKSRLLSDRFSAERPKGSFSTLEIQRTEQGDSAMYLCASSGTGANSPLHFGNGTRLTVT.